The TCR beta chain under discussion was sequenced for a study of T cells in Graves' hyperthyroidism and ophthalmopathy. Study-level information: Peripheral blood was obtained at initial diagnosis, preceding any treatment.

The CDR3 regions of TCR beta were amplified from RNA transcripts. The primer set for the first-round RT-PCR of the TCR CDR3 was HTBI. TCRdb re-called the multiplex PCR reads through MiXCR, storing one row per CDR3 protein. The table lists nearly 750,000 distinct CDR3 sequences, around 40% of them singletons, with more than 25% in the top ten. The CDR3 is 14 amino acids. From germline, CDR1 is SGHTA and CDR2 FQGNSA. The V and J ends lost 1 base and 10 bases respectively, with 16 bases between them. The V and J genes are TRBV7-2 and TRBJ1-1, with a weak D call TRBD1 (6 bases). The source material was blood. The receptor was derived from a woman aged 40 to 50 with Graves' hyperthyroidism. This chain's CDR3 is CASSLVGFGGRAFF. In DNA form, the CDR3 reads TGTGCCAGCAGCTTAGTTGGATTTGGGGGCAGAGCTTTCTTT. The full variable domain, with the rest looked up from reference TRBV7-2 and TRBJ1-1, is GAGVSQSPSNKVTEKGKDVELRCDPISGHTALYWYRQSLGQGLEFLIYFQGNSAPDKSGLPSDRFSAERTGGSVSTLTIQRTQQEDSAVYLCASSLVGFGGRAFFGQGTRLTVV.